This TCR beta chain stems from a study of technical replicates of blood from four donors. The method was immunoSEQ multiplex PCR; TCRdb's version includes in-frame clones alone and lacks a portion of them. The sample has some 87,000 clones; roughly 97% are singletons. The germline CDR1 and CDR2 sequences are SEHNR and FQNEAQ (reference sequence). This CDR3 is built from 18 residues. The V and J ends lost 5 bases and 2 bases, in that order; junction bases with no gene match: 15. This chain joins TRBV7-9 and TRBJ2-7; the match to TRBD2 covers 10 bases. Sample: T cells isolated from PBMCs. This clonotype originated in a human donor in good health. The CDR3 loop reads CASSRFSPGTSATYEQYF. CDR3 bases: TGTGCCAGCAGCCGGTTCAGCCCCGGGACTAGCGCAACCTACGAGCAGTACTTC.